Presented here are 20 T cell receptor beta chains from one specimen sequenced in a study of OX40 agonist ivuxolimab in advanced cancers. TCRdb keeps only in-frame clones here, not all; method: immunoSEQ multiplex PCR. There are 50,000 to 70,000 clones in the sample; 80% to 90% occur only once, and 13% to 15% lies in the top ten. Sequences were derived from CD4+ or CD8+ T cells sorted from blood, sampled in a trial of the OX40 agonist ivuxolimab. Every receptor here comes from an adult with an advanced solid tumor such as melanoma, head and neck, liver or kidney cancer.

This chain joins TRBV5-6 and TRBJ2-1; tentatively, D is TRBD2 (6 bases). Germline CDR1 and CDR2: SGHDT and YYEEEE. CDR3 length equals 16 residues. With 7 bases removed from V and 8 bases from J, the gap between germline ends came to 25 bases. The CDR3, as DNA: TGTGCCAGCGCCTCAGGGTTCGCGGGGCTAACCCATGAGCAGTTCTTC. Amino acids: CASASGFAGLTHEQFF. Drawing the rest from reference TRBV5-6 and TRBJ2-1, the complete variable domain is DAGVTQSPTHLIKTRGQQVTLRCSPKSGHDTVSWYQQALGQGPQFIFQYYEEEERQRGNFPDRFSGHQFPNYSSELNVNALLLGDSALYLCASASGFAGLTHEQFFGPGTRLTVL.

Only one count was recorded for this clone. The chain recombines TRBV19 with TRBJ1-1; TRBD1 might be the D (6 bases). V was cut by 5 bases and J by 8 bases, with 12 bases left in between. CDR1 is LNHDA, CDR2 SQIVND, per germline (reference sequence). This CDR3 contains 12 residues. This chain's CDR3 is CASSYRASEAFF. CDR3 in DNA: TGTGCCAGTAGTTACAGGGCTTCCGAAGCTTTCTTT. Full variable domain (outside the CDR3, taken from reference TRBV19 and TRBJ1-1): DGGITQSPKYLFRKEGQNVTLSCEQNLNHDAMYWYRQDPGQGLRLIYYSQIVNDFQKGDIAEGYSVSREKKESFPLTVTSAQKNPTAFYLCASSYRASEAFFGQGTRLTVV.

This clone was recorded a few times. The rearrangement links TRBV2 to TRBJ1-3; 7 bases are a match to TRBD1. This CDR3 spans 15 amino acids. The junction had 11 bases not matched to a gene; V was cut back by 9 bases and J by 3 bases. CDR1 is SNHLY and CDR2 is FYNNEI in the germline V gene. The CDR3 DNA reads TGTGCCAGTTCGATGACAGGGACGAATGGAAACACCATATATTTT. This gives the protein CASSMTGTNGNTIYF.

The chain couples TRBV5-1 to TRBJ2-2; the D gene is possibly TRBD1 (5 bases). The V end lost 2 bases, the J end lost 1 base, and 9 bases lay between the germline ends. The CDR3 totals 15 residues. Germline assignment: CDR1 SGHRS and CDR2 YFSETQ. This CDR3 reads CASSFYGQNTGELFF. Here the CDR3 DNA reads TGCGCCAGCAGCTTCTACGGACAGAACACCGGGGAGCTGTTTTTT.

This clone came up a few times. The chain combines TRBV2 with TRBJ1-6, with TRBD1 matching 8 bases. The ends lost 7 bases at V and 10 bases at J; junction bases unmatched: 6. The CDR3 is 13 residues long. CDR1 and CDR2 from the germline V gene are SNHLY and FYNNEI. This CDR3 reads CASTAGGRSPLHF. The DNA for the CDR3 is TGTGCCAGCACGGCAGGGGGCCGCTCACCCCTCCACTTT.

The gene calls are TRBV4-1 and TRBJ1-1; no clear D gene. CDR1 is MGHRA and CDR2 is YSYEKL in the germline V gene. The CDR3 has 13 amino acids. The V gene lost 2 bases and the J gene lost 13 bases, with 17 bases spanning the gap. Here the CDR3 DNA reads TGCGCCAGCAGCCAACATCCGGCAGTAAAGGTTTTCTTT. Protein product: CASSQHPAVKVFF.

The chain couples TRBV29-1 to TRBJ2-1; D is ambiguous. This CDR3 comprises 11 residues. Trimming removed 7 bases at V and 6 bases at J, with 10 bases between. The germline gives CDR1 SQVTM, CDR2 ANQGSEA. CDR3 sequence (DNA): TGCAGCGCCTGGTACGGCAATGAGCAGTTCTTC. It yields the protein CSAWYGNEQFF.

This chain uses TRBV4-1 with TRBJ1-2; 9 nucleotides match TRBD1. CDR3 length: 15 residues. CDR1 is MGHRA and CDR2 is YSYEKL in the germline V gene. V trimming: 2 bases; J trimming: 6 bases; junction bases outside the gene matches: 7. CDR3 DNA: TGCGCCAGCAGCCAAAAAACAGGGGGCAAGGATGGCTACACCTTC. It codes for CASSQKTGGKDGYTF.

This chain links TRBV11-2 with TRBJ2-7; 14 bases line up with TRBD2. The CDR3 is 17 residues long. Germline V gene data show CDR1 as SGHAT and CDR2 as FQNNGV. V was pared by 1 base and J by 2 bases, with 4 bases of the junction left unmatched. The CDR3 DNA reads TGTGCCAGCAGCTTAGGACCGGGACTAGCGGGGGCCTACGAGCAGTACTTC. It codes for CASSLGPGLAGAYEQYF.

The chain carries TRBV2 and TRBJ1-2; no definite D call. This CDR3 spans 11 amino acids. Germline CDR1 and CDR2: SNHLY and FYNNEI. The V end was cut by 9 bases, the J end by 13 bases, with 18 bases between. This chain's CDR3 is CASPAGRHGTF. The CDR3 DNA is TGTGCCAGTCCCGCGGGCAGGCACGGCACCTTC.

The rearrangement uses TRBV27 and TRBJ2-7, with 12 nucleotides matching TRBD2. CDR1 and CDR2 (germline): MNHEY, SMNVEV (reference sequence). This CDR3 has 15 amino acids. V lost 8 bases and J lost 2; bases outside the gene matches: 7. The CDR3 protein is CASRKTSGSTYEQYF. In nucleotides, the CDR3 is TGTGCCAGCCGGAAGACTAGCGGGAGTACCTACGAGCAGTACTTC.

In its sample, this clone ranks as medium-sized. V usage is TRBV30 and J usage is TRBJ2-1, with D possibly being TRBD1 (6 bases). The CDR3 has 16 amino acids. CDR1 and CDR2 from the germline V gene are GTSNPN and SVGIG (reference sequence). With 2 bases removed from V and 0 bases from J, the gap between germline ends came to 14 bases. The DNA for the CDR3 is TGTGCCTGGAGTATCAGGGGATTCGGCTCCTACAATGAGCAGTTCTTC. This codes for CAWSIRGFGSYNEQFF. The full variable domain, completed using reference TRBV30 and TRBJ2-1, is SQTIHQWPATLVQPVGSPLSLECTVEGTSNPNLYWYRQAAGRGLQLLFYSVGIGQISSEVPQNLSASRPQDRQFILSSKKLLLSDSGFYLCAWSIRGFGSYNEQFFGPGTRLTVL.

The V and J genes are TRBV7-3 and TRBJ2-3; TRBD2 might be the D (5 bases). Trimming left V 3 bases short and J 6 bases short, with 10 bases between. This CDR3 has 13 amino acids. Germline V CDR1 and CDR2: SGHTA, FQGTGA. The CDR3 DNA follows: TGTGCCAGCAGCTTTGGAGGCTTGGATACGCAGTATTTT. This translates into CASSFGGLDTQYF. The variable domain in full, completed from reference TRBV7-3 and TRBJ2-3, reads GAGVSQTPSNKVTEKGKYVELRCDPISGHTALYWYRQSLGQGPEFLIYFQGTGAADDSGLPNDRFFAVRPEGSVSTLKIQRTERGDSAVYLCASSFGGLDTQYFGPGTRLTVL.

The J gene is TRBJ1-1, the V gene TRBV5-1; TRBD1 is a possible D gene (5 bases). Trimming left V 0 bases short and J 3 bases short, with 12 bases between. The CDR3 contains 15 residues. Germline CDR1 SGHRS, CDR2 YFSETQ. For the CDR3, the DNA is TGCGCCAGCAGCTTGGCCGGGGGGTCCCACACTGAAGCTTTCTTT. Its translation: CASSLAGGSHTEAFF. The entire variable domain, with the rest obtained from reference TRBV5-1 and TRBJ1-1, is as follows: KAGVTQTPRYLIKTRGQQVTLSCSPISGHRSVSWYQQTPGQGLQFLFEYFSETQRNKGNFPGRFSGRQFSNSRSEMNVSTLELGDSALYLCASSLAGGSHTEAFFGQGTRLTVV.

This sequence joins TRBV4-1 and TRBJ2-4; D not certain. V shed 5 bases and J shed 7 bases, with 12 bases lying between them. Germline V gene data show CDR1 as MGHRA and CDR2 as YSYEKL. The CDR3 has 13 amino acids. The CDR3 sequence is CASSNPTPNIQYF. CDR3 in DNA: TGCGCCAGCAGCAACCCGACTCCGAACATTCAGTACTTC.

CDR3 DNA: TGTGCCAGCCAGACAGGGAGAACTGAAGCTTTCTTT. It is translated as CASQTGRTEAFF. The chain employs TRBV7-8 and TRBJ1-1; 7 nucleotides align to TRBD1. The V gene's germline CDR1 is SGHVS and CDR2 FQNEAQ. The CDR3 spans 12 residues. J was trimmed by 5 bases and V by 8 bases; bases with no gene match: 5.

The CDR3 coding sequence is TGTGCCAGCAGCTATCAGGGGGCGTCCTACAATGAGCAGTTCTTC. It is translated as CASSYQGASYNEQFF. V gene TRBV7-3 combines with J gene TRBJ2-1; 8 nucleotides match TRBD1. CDR1 SGHTA and CDR2 FQGTGA come from the germline V gene. V dropped 4 bases and J dropped 1; count of bases not matched to a gene: 3. The CDR3 sequence is 15 residues long.

The V call is TRBV5-1, the J call TRBJ2-1; D call uncertain. Per the germline V gene, CDR1 is SGHRS and CDR2 is YFSETQ. Trimming pared 3 bases from V and 4 bases from J, leaving 14 bases between. CDR3 length equals 15 residues. In DNA form, the CDR3 reads TGCGCCAGCAGCTCGTCACTTGCGGATTACAATGAGCAGTTCTTC. Translated: CASSSSLADYNEQFF. The whole variable domain, remainder taken from reference TRBV5-1 and TRBJ2-1, is KAGVTQTPRYLIKTRGQQVTLSCSPISGHRSVSWYQQTPGQGLQFLFEYFSETQRNKGNFPGRFSGRQFSNSRSEMNVSTLELGDSALYLCASSSSLADYNEQFFGPGTRLTVL.

The chain employs TRBV5-1 and TRBJ1-1, with TRBD1 matching over 11 bases. Germline-derived CDR1 and CDR2 are SGHRS and YFSETQ. The V gene end was trimmed by 4 bases and the J gene end by 4 bases; junction bases not matched to a gene: 3. CDR3 length equals 14 residues. This chain's CDR3 is CASSTGTGGTEAFF. The CDR3 coding sequence is TGCGCCAGCAGCACCGGGACAGGGGGCACTGAAGCTTTCTTT.

The rearrangement links TRBV27 to TRBJ1-2; TRBD1 might be the D (6 bases). This CDR3 comprises 15 residues. V lost 0 bases and J lost 3, with 11 bases in between. Germline V gives CDR1 MNHEY, CDR2 SMNVEV (reference sequence). CDR3: CASSLSQGPYYGYTF. CDR3 DNA sequence: TGTGCCAGCAGTTTATCACAGGGACCCTACTATGGCTACACCTTC.